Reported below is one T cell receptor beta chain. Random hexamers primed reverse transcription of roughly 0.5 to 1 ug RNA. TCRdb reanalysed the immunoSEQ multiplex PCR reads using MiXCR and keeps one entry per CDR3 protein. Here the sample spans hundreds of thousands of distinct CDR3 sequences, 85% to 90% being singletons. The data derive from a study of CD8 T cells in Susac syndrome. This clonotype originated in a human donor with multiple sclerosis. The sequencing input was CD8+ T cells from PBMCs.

The DNA for the CDR3 is TGTGCCAGCAGTTCTAGGACAGTCACAGATACGCAGTATTTT. It translates to CASSSRTVTDTQYF. This chain connects TRBV6-5 to TRBJ2-3; TRBD1 might be the D (6 bases). The CDR3 totals 14 residues. Germline V gene data show CDR1 as MNHEY and CDR2 as SVGAGI. V lost 4 bases to trimming and J lost 2 bases, with 10 bases between them.